These T cell receptor beta chains were read from a single sample in a study of T cell responses to AZD1222 COVID-19 vaccine. Method: immunoSEQ multiplex PCR; TCRdb's copy keeps in-frame clones and lacks some. The table lists 200,000 or so clones, approximately 90% of them singletons. The sample in question was peripheral blood, obtained on day 0 of AZD1222 vaccination. The receptors were gathered from an adult in good health. CDR3s include the opening cysteine and the closing phenylalanine or tryptophan. The D gene is left open where the match is weak.

V gene: TRBV6-2/TRBV6-3
D gene: NA
CDR3 length: 13
J gene: TRBJ2-5
CDR3 protein: CASSYQELETQYF
CDR3 DNA: TGTGCCAGCAGTTACCAAGAACTAGAGACCCAGTACTTC

V gene: TRBV5-6
D gene: TRBD1
CDR3 length: 16
J gene: TRBJ1-3
CDR3 protein: CASSFRDRLFGNTIYF
CDR3 DNA: TGTGCCAGCAGCTTCCGGGACAGGCTGTTTGGAAACACCATATATTTT

V gene: TRBV7-2
D gene: NA
CDR3 length: 14
J gene: TRBJ2-1
CDR3 protein: CASSLLIRGDEQFF
CDR3 DNA: TGTGCCAGCAGCTTACTGATAAGAGGCGATGAGCAGTTCTTC

V gene: TRBV19
D gene: NA
CDR3 length: 13
J gene: TRBJ1-5
CDR3 protein: CATGQGNNQPQHF
CDR3 DNA: TGTGCCACCGGCCAGGGAAACAATCAGCCCCAGCATTTT

V gene: TRBV6-2/TRBV6-3
D gene: NA
CDR3 length: 19
J gene: TRBJ1-5
CDR3 protein: CASSYPLTRGLGRSQPQHF
CDR3 DNA: TGTGCCAGCAGTTACCCACTTACCCGGGGGCTAGGAAGAAGTCAGCCCCAGCATTTT

V gene: TRBV14
D gene: NA
CDR3 length: 16
J gene: TRBJ1-2
CDR3 protein: CASSPPGKDVGYGYTF
CDR3 DNA: TGTGCCAGCAGCCCCCCGGGCAAGGATGTGGGCTATGGCTACACCTTC

V gene: TRBV7-9
D gene: NA
CDR3 length: 16
J gene: TRBJ2-4
CDR3 protein: CASSLGDIQDQYIQYF
CDR3 DNA: TGTGCCAGCAGCTTGGGCGATATACAGGATCAATACATTCAGTACTTC

V gene: TRBV24-1
D gene: NA
CDR3 length: 13
J gene: TRBJ1-2
CDR3 protein: CATQAGPLYGYTF
CDR3 DNA: TGTGCCACCCAAGCGGGCCCCCTCTATGGCTACACCTTC

V gene: TRBV6-5
D gene: NA
CDR3 length: 12
J gene: TRBJ1-2
CDR3 protein: CASRKENYGYTF
CDR3 DNA: TGTGCCAGCAGGAAAGAGAACTATGGCTACACCTTC

V gene: TRBV5-1
D gene: TRBD2
CDR3 length: 18
J gene: TRBJ2-3
CDR3 protein: CASSLGTSGGSRTDTQYF
CDR3 DNA: TGCGCCAGCAGCTTGGGGACTAGCGGTGGGTCCCGCACAGATACGCAGTATTTT

V gene: TRBV11-2
D gene: NA
CDR3 length: 15
J gene: TRBJ2-5
CDR3 protein: CASRQYGQAQETQYF
CDR3 DNA: TGTGCCAGCAGGCAATACGGGCAGGCTCAAGAGACCCAGTACTTC

V gene: TRBV28
D gene: TRBD1
CDR3 length: 13
J gene: TRBJ1-5
CDR3 protein: CASKAGGNQPQHF
CDR3 DNA: TGTGCCAGCAAAGCAGGGGGAAATCAGCCCCAGCATTTT

V gene: TRBV19
D gene: TRBD1
CDR3 length: 14
J gene: TRBJ1-2
CDR3 protein: CASTHGQGASGYTF
CDR3 DNA: TGTGCCAGTACCCACGGACAGGGGGCTTCTGGCTACACCTTC

V gene: TRBV3-1/TRBV3-2
D gene: TRBD2
CDR3 length: 15
J gene: TRBJ2-3
CDR3 protein: CASRYSGGGTDTQYF
CDR3 DNA: TGTGCCAGCAGATATAGCGGGGGGGGCACAGATACGCAGTATTTT

V gene: TRBV30
D gene: TRBD1
CDR3 length: 14
J gene: TRBJ1-2
CDR3 protein: CAWGTARQRDGYTF
CDR3 DNA: TGTGCCTGGGGGACAGCCCGGCAACGCGATGGCTACACCTTC

V gene: TRBV2
D gene: TRBD2
CDR3 length: 14
J gene: TRBJ2-5
CDR3 protein: CASSASGARETQYF
CDR3 DNA: TGTGCCAGCAGTGCTAGCGGGGCAAGAGAGACCCAGTACTTC

V gene: TRBV5-4
D gene: NA
CDR3 length: 14
J gene: TRBJ1-1
CDR3 protein: CASSPRQADTEAFF
CDR3 DNA: TGTGCCAGCAGCCCAAGACAGGCGGACACTGAAGCTTTCTTT

V gene: TRBV7-9
D gene: NA
CDR3 length: 13
J gene: TRBJ1-2
CDR3 protein: CASSGAGNYGYTF
CDR3 DNA: TGTGCCAGCAGCGGAGCAGGGAACTATGGCTACACCTTC

V gene: TRBV6-5
D gene: TRBD1
CDR3 length: 13
J gene: TRBJ2-5
CDR3 protein: CASSRGQKETQYF
CDR3 DNA: TGTGCCAGCAGTCGGGGACAGAAAGAGACCCAGTACTTC

V gene: TRBV9
D gene: NA
CDR3 length: 15
J gene: TRBJ2-2
CDR3 protein: CASSPRTTNTGELFF
CDR3 DNA: TGTGCCAGCAGCCCGCGCACTACGAACACCGGGGAGCTGTTTTTT

V gene: TRBV4-1
D gene: TRBD1
CDR3 length: 15
J gene: TRBJ2-5
CDR3 protein: CASSKVQGMRETQYF
CDR3 DNA: TGCGCCAGCAGCAAAGTACAGGGGATGAGGGAGACCCAGTACTTC

V gene: TRBV10-2
D gene: TRBD2
CDR3 length: 17
J gene: TRBJ2-1
CDR3 protein: CASSEPLGLAGYNEQFF
CDR3 DNA: TGCGCCAGCAGTGAGCCCCTAGGACTAGCGGGCTACAATGAGCAGTTCTTC

V gene: TRBV30
D gene: NA
CDR3 length: 15
J gene: TRBJ1-2
CDR3 protein: CAWRMIQAGFDGYTF
CDR3 DNA: TGTGCCTGGCGCATGATCCAAGCAGGTTTCGATGGCTACACCTTC

V gene: TRBV29-1
D gene: NA
CDR3 length: 13
J gene: TRBJ2-7
CDR3 protein: CSVLGRGEEEQYF
CDR3 DNA: TGCAGCGTTTTGGGGCGGGGAGAGGAGGAGCAGTACTTC

V gene: TRBV6-5
D gene: NA
CDR3 length: 15
J gene: TRBJ2-3
CDR3 protein: CASSYGRPGDPTQYF
CDR3 DNA: TGTGCCAGCAGTTACGGCCGTCCAGGAGATCCAACGCAGTATTTT

V gene: TRBV19
D gene: NA
CDR3 length: 11
J gene: TRBJ2-3
CDR3 protein: CASSIQDTQYF
CDR3 DNA: TGTGCCAGTAGTATTCAAGATACGCAGTATTTT

V gene: TRBV24-1
D gene: TRBD1
CDR3 length: 14
J gene: TRBJ1-2
CDR3 protein: CATSDPGQYYGYTF
CDR3 DNA: TGTGCCACCAGTGATCCGGGACAGTACTATGGCTACACCTTC

V gene: TRBV29-1
D gene: TRBD1
CDR3 length: 16
J gene: TRBJ1-2
CDR3 protein: CSVEGDRGREAYGYTF
CDR3 DNA: TGCAGCGTTGAAGGCGACAGGGGGCGAGAGGCCTATGGCTACACCTTC

V gene: TRBV29-1
D gene: NA
CDR3 length: 14
J gene: TRBJ1-2
CDR3 protein: CSVSTGSANYGYTF
CDR3 DNA: TGCAGCGTCTCAACAGGGTCGGCTAACTATGGCTACACCTTC

V gene: TRBV6-1
D gene: NA
CDR3 length: 16
J gene: TRBJ1-3
CDR3 protein: CASSADVGSAGNTIYF
CDR3 DNA: TGTGCCAGCAGTGCCGACGTGGGGTCTGCTGGAAACACCATATATTTT

V gene: TRBV20-1
D gene: TRBD1
CDR3 length: 16
J gene: TRBJ1-2
CDR3 protein: CSASGTGGSGGYGYTF
CDR3 DNA: TGCAGTGCGAGTGGGACAGGGGGCTCTGGAGGCTATGGCTACACCTTC

V gene: TRBV3-1/TRBV3-2
D gene: TRBD2
CDR3 length: 17
J gene: TRBJ2-7
CDR3 protein: CASSLGAPGGASYEQYF
CDR3 DNA: TGTGCCAGCAGCCTCGGGGCCCCGGGGGGGGCCTCCTACGAGCAGTACTTC

V gene: TRBV7-2
D gene: TRBD1
CDR3 length: 14
J gene: TRBJ1-5
CDR3 protein: CASSLGRGTQPQHF
CDR3 DNA: TGTGCCAGCAGCTTGGGCAGGGGGACTCAGCCCCAGCATTTT

V gene: TRBV24-1
D gene: NA
CDR3 length: 13
J gene: TRBJ1-1
CDR3 protein: CATSAHQNTEAFF
CDR3 DNA: TGTGCCACCAGTGCCCATCAGAACACTGAAGCTTTCTTT

V gene: TRBV9
D gene: TRBD1
CDR3 length: 14
J gene: TRBJ1-2
CDR3 protein: CASSAQRGREGYTF
CDR3 DNA: TGTGCCAGCAGCGCCCAAAGGGGGCGCGAGGGCTACACCTTC